This TCR beta chain comes out of a study of cytomegalovirus exposure and HLA in healthy donors. Study details: Later, an analysis reported that the approximately 120 validation repertoires had used the same platform as the roughly 680 first-cohort repertoires. Whole-study findings and limits: The study designated around 150 TCR beta chains cytomegalovirus-associated. In vitro assays verified that three CMV-associated chains recognized CMV antigens specifically.

The protocol was immunoSEQ multiplex PCR, while the TCRdb copy is restricted to in-frame clones and leaves out a portion. The top ten clones hold around 2.9% of a sample with tens of thousands of clones, around four fifths of them seen once. Trimming stripped 8 bases from V and 1 base from J, with 13 bases between. CDR1 and CDR2 from the germline V gene are KGHSH and LQKENI. The CDR3 is 14 residues long. Of note for this clone: Its antigen is still unknown.

The TCR was taken from a man younger than 40 in good health and CMV-seronegative. The V gene is TRBV18, the J gene TRBJ2-3; D is undetermined. Sequencing used PBMCs. CDR3 region: CASAYGGGTDTQYF. The DNA for the CDR3 is TGTGCCAGCGCATACGGCGGAGGCACAGATACGCAGTATTTT.